What follows are 13 T cell receptor beta chains derived from one specimen sequenced in a study of CD8+ T cells in alopecia areata. In each case, RNA was isolated and then reverse transcribed into cDNA as the sequencing template. Generated by immunoSEQ multiplex PCR, the TCRdb table keeps only in-frame clones and is missing some. The sample gives some 130,000 clones, over 50% of which show up once; about 4.9% is in the top ten. The source was CD4+ T cells sorted from blood, collected at week 0. Source of these receptors: a human donor with alopecia areata.

CDR3 coding DNA: TGTGCCAGTAGTAATTTAGCCGGACGGCACAATCAGCCCCAGCATTTT. Its protein is CASSNLAGRHNQPQHF. The chain couples TRBV19 to TRBJ1-5, with no clear D. The V and J ends lost 4 bases and 3 bases respectively, with 16 bases between them. The CDR3 is 16 amino acids. The germline V gene encodes CDR1 LNHDA and CDR2 SQIVND (reference sequence). The full variable domain, rest sourced from reference TRBV19 and TRBJ1-5, is DGGITQSPKYLFRKEGQNVTLSCEQNLNHDAMYWYRQDPGQGLRLIYYSQIVNDFQKGDIAEGYSVSREKKESFPLTVTSAQKNPTAFYLCASSNLAGRHNQPQHFGDGTRLSIL.

The V call is TRBV5-6, the J call TRBJ2-7, with 9 bases that match TRBD1. CDR3 length: 14 residues. Germline loops: CDR1 SGHDT, CDR2 YYEEEE. V was clipped by 1 base and J by 7 bases; unmatched bases: 6. The CDR3: CASSLFLQGAEQYF. In nucleotides, the CDR3 is TGTGCCAGCAGCTTGTTTCTACAGGGGGCAGAGCAGTACTTC.

J is TRBJ2-5 and V is TRBV19; 7 bases map to TRBD1. The CDR3 is 19 amino acids. Germline V CDR1 and CDR2: LNHDA, SQIVND (reference sequence). Unmatched junction bases numbered 18, after V lost 4 bases and J lost 1 base. This CDR3 reads CASSNLDAWGQSFQETQYF. The CDR3 DNA is TGTGCCAGTAGTAATCTCGATGCCTGGGGACAGAGCTTCCAAGAGACCCAGTACTTC.

V and J are TRBV5-4 and TRBJ2-1; 7 bases match TRBD2. CDR1 is SGHNT and CDR2 is YYREEE in the germline V gene (reference sequence). V shed 3 bases and J 4 bases; nucleotides not matched to a gene: 13. CDR3 length: 17 amino acids. The CDR3: CASSYGGAGVPYNEQFF. CDR3 nucleotide sequence: TGTGCCAGCAGCTATGGTGGGGCGGGGGTCCCATACAATGAGCAGTTCTTC.

The genes are TRBV5-1 and TRBJ2-2; TRBD1 agrees at 7 bases. This CDR3 is built from 16 residues. Germline V gives CDR1 SGHRS, CDR2 YFSETQ. Losses at the gene ends were 4 bases for V and 0 bases for J; bases not matched to a gene: 6. In DNA form, the CDR3 reads TGCGCCAGCAGCCAAACAGGGGTCACGAACACCGGGGAGCTGTTTTTT. This codes for CASSQTGVTNTGELFF.

This clone was detected a few times. This chain uses TRBV6-6 with TRBJ1-1; 7 bases match TRBD1. V trimming: 5 bases; J trimming: 2 bases; junction bases outside the gene matches: 11. The V gene's germline CDR1 is MNHNY and CDR2 SVGAGI (reference sequence). This CDR3 contains 16 residues. The DNA for the CDR3 is TGTGCCAGCAGTCCGCTGACAGGGAGTCTAAACACTGAAGCTTTCTTT. As protein: CASSPLTGSLNTEAFF.

The J gene is TRBJ1-2, the V gene TRBV6-6; the match to TRBD1 covers 10 bases. The germline V gene encodes CDR1 MNHNY and CDR2 SVGAGI (reference sequence). The CDR3 length is 14 residues. The V and J ends lost 6 bases and 4 bases, in that order; junction bases with no gene match: 5. The CDR3 region has the DNA TGTGCCAGCAGCCGGGACAGGGGAGGCTATGGCTACACCTTC. This sequence encodes CASSRDRGGYGYTF.

J is TRBJ2-1 and V is TRBV7-2; D not resolved. The CDR3 spans 12 residues. Germline V gene data show CDR1 as SGHTA and CDR2 as FQGNSA. V was clipped by 4 bases and J by 9 bases, with 10 bases between them. CDR3 bases: TGTGCCAGCAGCTCCTCCTACGTTGAGCAGTTCTTC. Amino acids: CASSSSYVEQFF.

The gene calls are TRBV19 and TRBJ2-7; a weak D match, TRBD1 (5 bases). V lost 6 bases and J lost 5, with 14 bases in between. The CDR3 length is 13 residues. The germline V gene has CDR1 LNHDA and CDR2 SQIVND (reference sequence). Written as DNA, the CDR3 is TGTGCCAGTAGAAGGCAGGGTGTCGACGAGCAGTACTTC. As protein: CASRRQGVDEQYF.

This chain links TRBV19 with TRBJ2-7, with TRBD1 matching over 8 bases. After removal of 5 bases from V and 6 bases from J, the junction contained 3 bases not matched to a gene. CDR1 LNHDA and CDR2 SQIVND come from the germline V gene (reference sequence). CDR3 length: 12 amino acids. In nucleotides, the CDR3 is TGTGCCAGTAGTGGACAGGGAGGCGAGCAGTACTTC. It is translated as CASSGQGGEQYF.

The chain has TRBV27 and TRBJ2-7; 7 bases fit TRBD1. This CDR3 has 15 residues. Germline V gives CDR1 MNHEY, CDR2 SMNVEV (reference sequence). The ends lost 5 bases at V and 1 base at J; junction bases unmatched: 8. The CDR3 DNA sequence: TGTGCCAGCAGTCCTCGGACAGGTCTTTCCTACGAGCAGTACTTC. As protein: CASSPRTGLSYEQYF.

This clone was counted a few times. This chain links TRBV5-4 with TRBJ2-2; tentative D call: TRBD1 (6 bases). The CDR3 has 15 amino acids. Germline CDR1 is SGHNT and CDR2 is YYREEE (reference sequence). The V gene lost 4 bases and the J gene lost 1 base, with 11 bases spanning the gap. The DNA of the CDR3 is TGTGCCAGCAGCCCGCCCAGGGGGAACACCGGGGAGCTGTTTTTT. Its translation: CASSPPRGNTGELFF. Full variable domain (remainder filled in from reference TRBV5-4 and TRBJ2-2): ETGVTQSPTHLIKTRGQQVTLRCSSQSGHNTVSWYQQALGQGPQFIFQYYREEENGRGNFPPRFSGLQFPNYSSELNVNALELDDSALYLCASSPPRGNTGELFFGEGSRLTVL.

The V call is TRBV7-2, the J call TRBJ2-3; 8 bases are a match to TRBD2. The CDR3 runs 15 residues. J gave up 2 bases and V 3 bases, and 4 bases lay outside the gene matches. The germline V gene encodes CDR1 SGHTA and CDR2 FQGNSA. CDR3 in amino acids: CASSFIGGDTDTQYF. As DNA, the CDR3 is TGTGCCAGCAGCTTCATCGGGGGGGACACAGATACGCAGTATTTT.